This T cell receptor beta chain stems from a study of T cells in Graves' hyperthyroidism and ophthalmopathy. Study overall: Blood was drawn when the patient was first diagnosed and still untreated.

The study, taken as a whole, reports: A model of 13 V-J pairs discriminated ophthalmopathy from stable hyperthyroidism. Within blood appeared most thyroid clonotypes that had expanded above 0.001. Before onset, ophthalmopathy was predicted by the model a median 6.5 months earlier.

The source material, RNA transcripts, was used to amplify TCR beta CDR3 regions. Initially, a first-round RT-PCR of the TCR CDR3 employed the HTBI primer set. Using its own MiXCR run on the multiplex PCR reads, TCRdb lists one record per CDR3 protein. The sample records around 350,000 distinct CDR3 sequences, roughly a sixth being singletons. Trimming took 5 bases from V and 0 from J, leaving 10 bases between them. Looked up from germline, CDR1 is MNHNS and CDR2 is SASEGT. The CDR3 has 14 amino acids. This clonotype has ten or more counts. Its antigen is not known. The V call is TRBV6-1, the J call TRBJ1-2; weak D call: TRBD1 (5 bases). Source material: blood. The TCR was taken from a woman in her 30s with Graves' hyperthyroidism that later progressed to Graves' ophthalmopathy. CDR3 sequence reads: CASSYEGPNYGYTF. For the CDR3, the DNA is TGTGCCAGCAGTTATGAGGGACCTAACTATGGCTACACCTTC.